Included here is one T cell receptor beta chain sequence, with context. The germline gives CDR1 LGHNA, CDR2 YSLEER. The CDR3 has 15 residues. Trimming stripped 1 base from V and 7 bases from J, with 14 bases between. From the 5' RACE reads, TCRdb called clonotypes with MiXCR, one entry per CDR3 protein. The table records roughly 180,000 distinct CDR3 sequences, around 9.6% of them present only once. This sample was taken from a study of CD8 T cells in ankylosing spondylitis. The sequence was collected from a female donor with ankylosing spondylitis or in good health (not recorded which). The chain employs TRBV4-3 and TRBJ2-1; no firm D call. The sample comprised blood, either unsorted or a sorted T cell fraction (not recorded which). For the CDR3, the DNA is TGCGCCAGCAGCCAAGTGGGCGCAGTGGTTAATGAGCAGTTCTTC. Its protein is CASSQVGAVVNEQFF.